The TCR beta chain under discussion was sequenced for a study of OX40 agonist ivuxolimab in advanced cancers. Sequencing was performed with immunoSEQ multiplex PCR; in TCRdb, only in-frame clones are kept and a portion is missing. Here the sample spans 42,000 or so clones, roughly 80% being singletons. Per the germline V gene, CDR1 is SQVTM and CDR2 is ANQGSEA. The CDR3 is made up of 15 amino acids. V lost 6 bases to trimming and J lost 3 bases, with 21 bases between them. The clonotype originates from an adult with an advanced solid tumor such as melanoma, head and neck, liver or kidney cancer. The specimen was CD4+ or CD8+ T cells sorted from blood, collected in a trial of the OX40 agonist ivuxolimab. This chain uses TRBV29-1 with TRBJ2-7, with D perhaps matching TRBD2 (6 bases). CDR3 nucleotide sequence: TGCAGCGTGCGTGAAAATGCGGGACCCTTCTACGAGCAGTACTTC. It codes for CSVRENAGPFYEQYF.